This T cell receptor beta chain was recorded in a study of cytomegalovirus exposure and HLA in healthy donors. General observations from the study: Fewer N-insertions (relative to the roughly 730-donor mean) were reportedly seen in an Asian-associated ancestry cluster in a later analysis.

Germline values: CDR1 WNHNN, CDR2 SYGVQD (reference sequence). The CDR3 sequence is 14 residues long. Trimming stripped 6 bases from V and 3 bases from J, with 14 bases between. Details on this clone: No antigen is known for it.

The PCR ran on 60 Vbeta and 13 Jbeta primers. Here immunoSEQ multiplex PCR was the method, and the copy in TCRdb shows in-frame clones only, minus some. The data hold 160,000 or so clones, with around 80% observed a single time. The source material was PBMCs. The V and J genes are TRBV10-1 and TRBJ2-5; TRBD1 is a possible D gene (6 bases). The sequence was obtained from a female donor in good health and CMV-seronegative. CDR3 residues: CASSGRGSKETQYF. DNA of the CDR3: TGCGCCAGCAGCGGCAGGGGCTCCAAAGAGACCCAGTACTTC.